This is a list of T cell receptor beta chains from one sample in a study of HIV-infected children after antiretroviral therapy interruption. TCRdb passed the 3' RACE reads through MiXCR, listing each CDR3 protein once. The sample lists about 83,000 distinct CDR3 sequences; less than 7% were seen once. The material was CD45RA+ CD4+ T cells from PBMCs, pooled from several time points, obtained from a donor given antiretroviral therapy, either interrupted or continuous. These receptors all come from a pool of human donors with HIV. Each CDR3 is given with its conserved first and last residue. Each record gives: J gene, clone size, CDR3 length, V gene, D gene, CDR3 DNA, CDR3 protein. The D gene is left open where the match is weak. Where a row states a size, it is once, few, many or the class of an expanded clone; other rows omit it.

TRBJ1-4 many 15 TRBV7-9 . TGTGCCAGCAGCCCCCAAGGAGGGGGTAATGAAAAACTGTTTTTT CASSPQGGGNEKLFF
TRBJ2-5 many 17 TRBV6-5 TRBD2 TGTGCCAGCAGTTACTCGACGGCAACCCTGGGGAGGGGGACCCAGTACTTC CASSYSTATLGRGTQYF
TRBJ2-1 many 15 TRBV7-9 TRBD2 TGTGCCAGTCCCGCTAGCGGGGGGACCCCCCATGAGCAGTTCTTC CASPASGGTPHEQFF
TRBJ1-5 many 13 TRBV19 . TGTGCCAGTAGCCCCGAAGGGTCTAGGCCCCAGCATTTT CASSPEGSRPQHF
TRBJ1-1 many 12 TRBV28 . TGTGCCTCTAGGACGCAGGTGGCTGAAGCTTTCTTT CASRTQVAEAFF
TRBJ1-5 many 11 TRBV6-2/TRBV6-3 . TGTGCCAGCAGTACTGGTGAGCCCCAGCATTTT CASSTGEPQHF
TRBJ1-1 few 14 TRBV7-8 . TGTGCCAGCAGCCCACGACTGCAGAACACTGAAGCTTTCTTT CASSPRLQNTEAFF
TRBJ2-7 many 12 TRBV28 . TGTGCCAGCAGTTTATCCGCCTACGAGCAGTACTTC CASSLSAYEQYF
TRBJ2-1 many 15 TRBV7-8 TRBD1 TGTGCCAGCAGCTCGGGACAGAGCTCCTACAATGAGCAGTTCTTC CASSSGQSSYNEQFF
TRBJ2-7 many 14 TRBV20-1 . TGCAGTGCTAGAGTTCCTCACCCTCCCTACGAGCAGTACTTC CSARVPHPPYEQYF
TRBJ2-3 many 14 TRBV28 . TGTGCCAGCAGTTTGTTTCAGAGCCCAGATACGCAGTATTTT CASSLFQSPDTQYF
TRBJ2-1 many 16 TRBV11-2 . TGTGCCAGCAGCTCAGCCGACAGGAGCCTTTACAATGAGCAGTTCTTC CASSSADRSLYNEQFF
TRBJ2-1 . 14 TRBV2 TRBD1 TGTGCCAGCAGTGAGGACAGGGGCGACAATGAGCAGTTCTTC CASSEDRGDNEQFF
TRBJ1-5 many 14 TRBV10-3 TRBD1 TGTGCCATCAGTGAGTGGGACAGTAATCAGCCCCAGCATTTT CAISEWDSNQPQHF
TRBJ2-1 many 17 TRBV2 TRBD2 TGTGCCAGCAGTAAACGACTAGCGCTGGACTCCTACAATGAGCAGTTCTTC CASSKRLALDSYNEQFF
TRBJ2-6 few 14 TRBV27 . TGTGCCAGCAGTCCTAGAGTAGGGGCCAACGTCCTGACTTTC CASSPRVGANVLTF
TRBJ2-1 many 15 TRBV20-1 TRBD1 TGCAGTGCTACCGGGACAGGGTTCTTCTACAATGAGCAGTTCTTC CSATGTGFFYNEQFF
TRBJ2-7 . 14 TRBV10-3 TRBD1 TGTGCCATCAGTGGGCCAGGGGGTCCCTACGAGCAGTACTTC CAISGPGGPYEQYF
TRBJ1-1 . 13 TRBV7-9 . TGTGCCAGCAGCTTAGACTTGAACACTGAAGCTTTCTTT CASSLDLNTEAFF
TRBJ2-3 many 15 TRBV18 . TGTGCCAGCTCACCACCCTTGGGAACCACCGATACGCAGTATTTT CASSPPLGTTDTQYF
TRBJ2-3 few 16 TRBV19 TRBD2 TGTGCCAGTAGTATTAGGCTAGCGGGAGTCACAGATACGCAGTATTTT CASSIRLAGVTDTQYF
TRBJ2-7 many 15 TRBV5-1 . TGCGCCAGCAGCCCGGATCCGGACAGTTTCTACGAGCAGTACTTC CASSPDPDSFYEQYF
TRBJ2-5 few 17 TRBV5-1 TRBD2 TGCGCCAGCAGCTTCTCGACTAGCGGGGGGGGACAAGAGACCCAGTACTTC CASSFSTSGGGQETQYF